These 18 T cell receptor beta chains were sequenced from one sample in a study of T cell responses to AZD1222 COVID-19 vaccine. Sequencing used immunoSEQ multiplex PCR; TCRdb keeps in-frame clones, though not all of them. The sample holds some 150,000 clones, 82% seen once. The sequencing here drew on peripheral blood, taken on day 0 of MenACWY control vaccination. The source is an adult in good health.

The CDR3 nucleotides read TGTGCCAGCAGGTATCAGAGTCAGCCCCAGCATTTT. The encoded protein is CASRYQSQPQHF. This sequence joins TRBV28 and TRBJ1-5; D unresolved. Germline assignment: CDR1 MDHEN and CDR2 SYDVKM. The CDR3 runs to 12 residues. Trimming removed 6 bases from V and 6 bases from J, with 9 bases in between.

The genes are TRBV5-5 and TRBJ1-2; 8 bases map to TRBD1. The CDR3 runs 12 residues. CDR1 is SGHKS, CDR2 YYEKEE, per germline (reference sequence). V shed 2 bases and J 8 bases; nucleotides not matched to a gene: 2. This CDR3 reads CASSFDRGGYTF. CDR3 coding DNA: TGTGCCAGCAGCTTTGACAGGGGCGGCTACACCTTC.

This clone appeared a few times. CDR3: CASSQAGGKRTEAFF. CDR3 nucleotide sequence: TGCGCCAGCAGCCAAGCCGGGGGCAAGCGCACTGAAGCTTTCTTT. The chain is built from TRBV4-1 and TRBJ1-1, with D perhaps matching TRBD1 (6 bases). Trimming took off 1 base at V and 4 bases at J, with 13 bases between the two ends. The CDR3 contains 15 residues. CDR1 is MGHRA, CDR2 YSYEKL, per germline.

The chain has TRBV7-9 and TRBJ2-5; weak D call: TRBD1 (6 bases). The V end lost 5 bases, the J end lost 5 bases, and 15 bases lay between the germline ends. There are 14 residues in the CDR3. The germline gives CDR1 SEHNR, CDR2 FQNEAQ (reference sequence). CDR3 in DNA: TGTGCCAGCAGCCGAACAGGGTTTGGGGAGACCCAGTACTTC. It is translated as CASSRTGFGETQYF.

The genes are TRBV5-1 and TRBJ2-1; TRBD1 matches 7 bases. The trim removed 0 bases at V and 5 bases at J, leaving 8 bases unmatched. The CDR3 sequence is 16 residues long. Per the germline V gene, CDR1 is SGHRS and CDR2 is YFSETQ. The CDR3 DNA follows: TGCGCCAGCAGCTTGGCATCGGGACAGACGAACAATGAGCAGTTCTTC. Its translation: CASSLASGQTNNEQFF. Based on the CDR3 plus reference TRBV5-1 and TRBJ2-1, the full variable domain is KAGVTQTPRYLIKTRGQQVTLSCSPISGHRSVSWYQQTPGQGLQFLFEYFSETQRNKGNFPGRFSGRQFSNSRSEMNVSTLELGDSALYLCASSLASGQTNNEQFFGPGTRLTVL.

The chain links TRBV5-4 to TRBJ2-5, with a tentative D call TRBD2 (6 bases). Germline CDR1 reads SGHNT; CDR2 reads YYREEE (reference sequence). The CDR3 has 14 amino acids. V dropped 0 bases and J dropped 6 bases, with 12 bases sitting between them. The CDR3 DNA sequence: TGTGCCAGCAGCTTGGACTGGCGGGGAAAGACCCAGTACTTC. Translation: CASSLDWRGKTQYF.

CDR3 in amino acids: CASKGNTIYF. The CDR3 nucleotides read TGTGCCAGTAAAGGGAACACCATATATTTT. This rearrangement joins TRBV19 to TRBJ1-3; D uncertain. Germline CDR1 reads LNHDA; CDR2 reads SQIVND (reference sequence). The CDR3 has 10 residues. Trimming removed 7 bases from V and 7 bases from J, with 5 bases in between.

This chain links TRBV19 with TRBJ2-7; 7 bases align to TRBD1. This CDR3 spans 16 amino acids. J gave up 3 bases and V 5 bases, and 13 bases lay outside the gene matches. Germline CDR1 is LNHDA and CDR2 is SQIVND (reference sequence). The CDR3 sequence: CASSPTGVESRYEQYF. CDR3 DNA: TGTGCCAGTAGTCCCACAGGGGTGGAAAGTCGCTACGAGCAGTACTTC. The variable domain in full, completed from reference TRBV19 and TRBJ2-7, reads DGGITQSPKYLFRKEGQNVTLSCEQNLNHDAMYWYRQDPGQGLRLIYYSQIVNDFQKGDIAEGYSVSREKKESFPLTVTSAQKNPTAFYLCASSPTGVESRYEQYFGPGTRLTVT.

The gene calls are TRBV9 and TRBJ2-3; D might be TRBD2 (5 bases). The CDR3 is made up of 15 amino acids. Germline V gives CDR1 SGDLS, CDR2 YYNGEE. The germline V and J ends were trimmed by 1 base and 0 bases, with 9 bases remaining between them. This CDR3 reads CASSVKLASTDTQYF. The CDR3 region has the DNA TGTGCCAGCAGCGTAAAGCTAGCAAGCACAGATACGCAGTATTTT.

The V gene is TRBV5-4, the J gene TRBJ1-6; 10 nucleotides line up with TRBD1. This CDR3 contains 16 residues. Per germline, CDR1 SGHNT and CDR2 YYREEE (reference sequence). With 1 base clipped from V and 6 bases from J, the junction kept 4 bases outside the gene matches. CDR3 sequence (DNA): TGTGCCAGCAGCTTGTTTGGGGACAGGGGTAATTCACCCCTCCACTTT. Translating it yields CASSLFGDRGNSPLHF.

This chain uses TRBV7-3 with TRBJ2-3; TRBD2 is a possible D gene (5 bases). Germline CDR1 reads SGHTA; CDR2 reads FQGTGA. Trimming took 5 bases from V and 0 from J, leaving 12 bases between them. The CDR3 sequence is 15 residues long. Here the CDR3 DNA reads TGTGCCAGCAGCACCGGACTGACTAGCACAGATACGCAGTATTTT. Translation: CASSTGLTSTDTQYF.

The chain uses TRBV5-1 and TRBJ1-6; the match to TRBD1 covers 8 bases. Germline V CDR1 and CDR2: SGHRS, YFSETQ. The CDR3 covers 14 residues. V was clipped by 4 bases and J by 9 bases; unmatched bases: 6. The CDR3 region has the DNA TGCGCCAGCAGCCCCGGACAGGGTAGTTCACCCCTCCACTTT. Residues: CASSPGQGSSPLHF.

The chain carries TRBV19 and TRBJ2-7; perhaps TRBD1 as D (5 bases). Between the trimmed V and J ends, which lost 5 bases and 1 base, there was a span of 12 bases. This CDR3 comprises 14 residues. Per the germline V gene, CDR1 is LNHDA and CDR2 is SQIVND (reference sequence). The DNA of the CDR3 is TGTGCCAGTAGTTCCCGGACACTTTCCTACGAGCAGTACTTC. It specifies CASSSRTLSYEQYF.

The chain is built from TRBV18 and TRBJ2-1; D is ambiguous. The CDR3 totals 16 residues. Between the trimmed V and J ends, which lost 5 bases and 0 bases, there was a span of 14 bases. From germline, CDR1 is KGHSH and CDR2 LQKENI. CDR3 sequence: CASSTAIGSSYNEQFF. Here the CDR3 DNA reads TGTGCCAGCTCAACGGCAATAGGTAGCTCCTACAATGAGCAGTTCTTC. The full variable domain, with the rest looked up from reference TRBV18 and TRBJ2-1, is NAGVMQNPRHLVRRRGQEARLRCSPMKGHSHVYWYRQLPEEGLKFMVYLQKENIIDESGMPKERFSAEFPKEGPSILRIQQVVRGDSAAYFCASSTAIGSSYNEQFFGPGTRLTVL.

The V call is TRBV5-6, the J call TRBJ2-3; no clear D gene. Germline-derived CDR1 and CDR2 are SGHDT and YYEEEE. This CDR3 region has 13 residues. Trimming took off 0 bases at V and 7 bases at J, with 9 bases between the two ends. The CDR3 nucleotides are TGTGCCAGCAGCTTGGGTCCGGACCATACGCAGTATTTT. Translated: CASSLGPDHTQYF.

This clone came up a few times. V gene TRBV5-1 combines with J gene TRBJ1-3; D is unresolved. CDR1 and CDR2 (germline): SGHRS, YFSETQ. CDR3 size: 15 residues. Between the trimmed V and J ends, which lost 0 bases and 0 bases, there was a span of 7 bases. The CDR3 region is CASSLGQISGNTIYF. The CDR3 DNA reads as TGCGCCAGCAGCTTGGGGCAGATCTCTGGAAACACCATATATTTT.

The table lists this clone with many counts. This chain connects TRBV3-1 (or the pseudogene TRBV3-2) to TRBJ1-5; D is unclear. Germline CDR1 is LGHDT and CDR2 is YNNKEL (reference sequence). V lost 0 bases and J lost 5, with 5 bases in between. This CDR3 is 13 amino acids long. CDR3 residues: CASSQDFHQPQHF. The DNA of the CDR3 is TGTGCCAGCAGCCAAGATTTCCATCAGCCCCAGCATTTT.

The table lists this clone with a few counts. The genes are TRBV5-8 and TRBJ2-2; D gene unclear. This CDR3 is 14 amino acids long. V dropped 0 bases and J dropped 6 bases, with 9 bases sitting between them. Germline V gives CDR1 SGHTS, CDR2 YDEGEE. This CDR3 reads CASSLVGGAGELFF. For the CDR3, the DNA is TGTGCCAGCAGCTTGGTAGGTGGGGCCGGGGAGCTGTTTTTT.